This is a list of T cell receptor beta chains from one sample in a study of shared clonotypes between healthy human individuals. Produced via immunoSEQ multiplex PCR; TCRdb's table is partial and in-frame only. Of more than 450,000 clones listed, 79% are singletons. Specimen: PBMCs. These receptors were obtained from a woman aged 40 to 49 in good health. Some clones in this sample may be carry-over from other donors' samples. The CDR3 runs from the conserved cysteine through the conserved F or W.

J gene | CDR3 length | V gene | CDR3 protein
TRBJ2-1 | 16 | TRBV5-4 | CASSLRLAGDYNEQFF
TRBJ2-3 | 13 | TRBV5-4 | CASSLTGEYTQYF
TRBJ1-4 | 13 | TRBV5-1 | CASSYSSNEKLFF
TRBJ1-1 | 13 | TRBV9 | CASSVRGGTEAFF
TRBJ1-2 | 14 | TRBV13 | CASSFDTTNYGYTF
TRBJ2-2 | 17 | TRBV7-3 | CASSLRLAGGKDGELFF
TRBJ2-1 | 10 | TRBV7-2 | CASIGDEQFF
TRBJ2-2 | 15 | TRBV7-7 | CASSLATRDTGELFF
TRBJ2-7 | 14 | TRBV2 | CASSVASEPYEQYF
TRBJ2-3 | 15 | TRBV9 | CASSKLGPSTDTQYF
TRBJ2-1 | 15 | TRBV7-9 | CASSPLAEPYNEQFF
TRBJ2-7 | 13 | TRBV11-3 | CASSTQRDHEQYF
TRBJ2-1 | 19 | TRBV18 | CASSQPGLAGGRSYNEQFF
TRBJ2-7 | 16 | TRBV27 | CASSLAGTSGFYEQYF
TRBJ1-1 | 13 | TRBV6-5 | CASSYKIFSEAFF
TRBJ2-3 | 12 | TRBV28 | CASSLRTDTQYF